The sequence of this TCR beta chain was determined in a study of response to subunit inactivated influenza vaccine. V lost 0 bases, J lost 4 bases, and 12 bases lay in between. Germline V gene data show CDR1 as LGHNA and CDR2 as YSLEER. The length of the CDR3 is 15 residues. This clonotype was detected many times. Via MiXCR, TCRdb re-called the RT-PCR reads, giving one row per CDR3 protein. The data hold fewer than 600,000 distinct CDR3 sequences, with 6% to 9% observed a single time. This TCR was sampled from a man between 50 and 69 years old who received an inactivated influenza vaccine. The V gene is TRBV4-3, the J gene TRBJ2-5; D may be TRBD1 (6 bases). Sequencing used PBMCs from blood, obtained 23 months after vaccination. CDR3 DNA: TGCGCCAGCAGCCAAGATATCTCCAGGGGAGAGACCCAGTACTTC. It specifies CASSQDISRGETQYF.